This T cell receptor beta chain was retrieved from a study of shared clonotypes between healthy human individuals. Genomic DNA from each subset was divided evenly over several immunoSEQ plates. Libraries were prepared by immunoSEQ multiplex PCR; TCRdb keeps only in-frame clonotypes and omits some of them. The table has approximately 2.5 million clones, over 85% seen once. A remark on this clone: What it binds is unknown.

Points from the study as a whole: The four-donor shared clonotypes exceeded non-shared clonotypes in generation probability, with non-shared ones scoring lower.

Germline V gives CDR1 GTSNPN, CDR2 SVGIG (reference sequence). The V end lost 0 bases, the J end lost 6 bases, and 30 bases lay between the germline ends. This CDR3 is 20 amino acids long. The chain recombines TRBV30 with TRBJ2-1; D gene ambiguous. The receptor was isolated from a man aged 18 to 29 in good health. Some clones in this sample may be carry-over from other donors' samples. Sequenced sample: naive CD4+ T cells from PBMCs. Subset denoted: CD45RA+ positively selected. DNA of the CDR3: TGTGCCTGGAGTGTACTTACCGGGTCTCCAATCCCCCACTTGGGCAATGAGCAGTTCTTC. Encoded protein: CAWSVLTGSPIPHLGNEQFF.